Given below is one TCR beta chain in context. The source of the sample is a study of technical replicates of blood from a few donors. Only in-frame clones appear in the TCRdb table, and some are missing; sequencing was by immunoSEQ multiplex PCR. The sample yields 55,000 to 75,000 clones, over 85% seen once. Germline trimming cut 6 bases from V and 2 bases from J; bases unmatched to any gene: 8. Germline CDR1 and CDR2: SGHKS and YYEKEE (reference sequence). This CDR3 has 16 residues. The chain recombines TRBV5-5 with TRBJ2-2; 9 bases agree with TRBD1. The sample was PBMCs. This TCR was recovered from a human donor in good health. Some clones in this sample may be carry-over from other donors' samples. CDR3 DNA sequence: TGTGCCAGCACCCAGGACAGGGGCTACAACACCGGGGAGCTGTTTTTT. The encoded protein is CASTQDRGYNTGELFF.